These 30 T cell receptor beta chains were sequenced from one sample in a study of blood T cell repertoires in COVID-19. Sequencing used immunoSEQ multiplex PCR; TCRdb keeps in-frame clones, though not all of them. The sample contains tens of thousands of clones, 70% to 90% of which appear only once. The sequencing input was peripheral blood. Every receptor here comes from a man aged 50-60 years with active or convalescent COVID-19.

The rearrangement links TRBV10-2 to TRBJ2-7; 7 bases fit TRBD2. The CDR3 runs to 16 residues. The ends lost 4 bases at V and 5 bases at J; junction bases unmatched: 14. CDR1 WSHSY and CDR2 SAAADI come from the germline V gene. The CDR3: CASSGFPGEGGHEQYF. In nucleotides, the CDR3 is TGCGCCAGCAGTGGGTTTCCGGGGGAGGGAGGCCACGAGCAGTACTTC.

The rearrangement uses TRBV30 and TRBJ2-1; 8 bases agree with TRBD2. The CDR3 is 14 amino acids. Germline values: CDR1 GTSNPN, CDR2 SVGIG (reference sequence). Trimming at V came to 3 bases and at J to 8 bases, leaving 9 bases not matched to a gene. CDR3 amino acids: CAWSAGTRADEQFF. DNA for the CDR3: TGTGCCTGGAGCGCCGGGACTAGGGCCGATGAGCAGTTCTTC. The whole variable domain, filled in from reference TRBV30 and TRBJ2-1, reads SQTIHQWPATLVQPVGSPLSLECTVEGTSNPNLYWYRQAAGRGLQLLFYSVGIGQISSEVPQNLSASRPQDRQFILSSKKLLLSDSGFYLCAWSAGTRADEQFFGPGTRLTVL.

J is TRBJ2-7 and V is TRBV3-1 (or the pseudogene TRBV3-2); 9 nucleotides line up with TRBD2. Losses at the gene ends were 4 bases for V and 6 bases for J; bases not matched to a gene: 4. The CDR3 has 13 amino acids. Per the germline V gene, CDR1 is LGHDT and CDR2 is YNNKEL (reference sequence). CDR3 coding DNA: TGTGCCAGCAGCCCCTTACTAGCGGGCGAGCAGTACTTC. Its protein product is CASSPLLAGEQYF.

This clone has a handful of counts. V usage is TRBV5-1 and J usage is TRBJ2-2; 12 bases are a match to TRBD1. V shed 4 bases and J 5 bases; nucleotides not matched to a gene: 3. The CDR3 spans 15 residues. CDR1 SGHRS and CDR2 YFSETQ come from the germline V gene. CDR3 residues: CASSVGQGATGELFF. The CDR3 DNA follows: TGCGCCAGCAGCGTGGGACAGGGGGCTACCGGGGAGCTGTTTTTT.

The chain couples TRBV2 to TRBJ2-5, with a possible D match to TRBD2 (6 bases). The CDR3 contains 15 residues. From germline, CDR1 is SNHLY and CDR2 FYNNEI. Trimming stripped 3 bases from V and 5 bases from J, with 16 bases between. In nucleotides, the CDR3 is TGTGCCAGCAGTGACCGCGCGGGGACGGTTGAGACCCAGTACTTC. This codes for CASSDRAGTVETQYF. The entire variable domain, with the rest obtained from reference TRBV2 and TRBJ2-5, is as follows: EPEVTQTPSHQVTQMGQEVILRCVPISNHLYFYWYRQILGQKVEFLVSFYNNEISEKSEIFDDQFSVERPDGSNFTLKIRSTKLEDSAMYFCASSDRAGTVETQYFGPGTRLLVL.

The chain employs TRBV13 and TRBJ2-3, with 8 nucleotides matching TRBD2. V shed 0 bases and J 4 bases; nucleotides not matched to a gene: 3. The CDR3 extends over 15 amino acids. The germline V gene has CDR1 PRHDT and CDR2 FYEKMQ (reference sequence). The CDR3 spells CASSLGREVSDTQYF. CDR3 nucleotide sequence: TGTGCCAGCAGCTTAGGGCGGGAGGTGTCAGATACGCAGTATTTT.

Only a few counts were recorded for this clone. This rearrangement joins TRBV30 to TRBJ1-5; TRBD1 matches 7 bases. Unmatched junction bases numbered 8, after V lost 1 base and J lost 8 bases. CDR1 GTSNPN and CDR2 SVGIG come from the germline V gene (reference sequence). The CDR3 length is 14 residues. For the CDR3, the DNA is TGTGCCTGGAGTGCTAACAGGGGCCATGAGCCCCAGCATTTT. As protein: CAWSANRGHEPQHF. The full variable domain, in which reference TRBV30 and TRBJ1-5 provide the parts outside the CDR3, is SQTIHQWPATLVQPVGSPLSLECTVEGTSNPNLYWYRQAAGRGLQLLFYSVGIGQISSEVPQNLSASRPQDRQFILSSKKLLLSDSGFYLCAWSANRGHEPQHFGDGTRLSIL.

J is TRBJ2-3 and V is TRBV2; D gene unclear. The V end lost 1 base, the J end lost 0 bases, and 11 bases lay between the germline ends. The CDR3 is 16 amino acids. Germline CDR1 SNHLY, CDR2 FYNNEI. In DNA, the CDR3 is TGTGCCAGCAGTGAAGGTATACTTTCTAGCACAGATACGCAGTATTTT. Residues: CASSEGILSSTDTQYF.

This clone was seen more than once but under ten times. The chain links TRBV6-6 to TRBJ2-1; TRBD2 might be the D (6 bases). Germline lookup yields CDR1 MNHNY and CDR2 SVGAGI (reference sequence). There are 15 residues in the CDR3. V lost 2 bases and J lost 7, with 15 bases in between. The CDR3: CASSYANRGGNEQFF. CDR3 sequence (DNA): TGTGCCAGCAGTTACGCCAACCGGGGAGGTAATGAGCAGTTCTTC.

The J gene is TRBJ2-2, the V gene TRBV19, with TRBD1 as a possible D gene (8 bases). Per germline, CDR1 LNHDA and CDR2 SQIVND (reference sequence). This CDR3 has 14 amino acids. The V gene lost 6 bases and the J gene lost 3 bases, with 11 bases spanning the gap. The DNA for the CDR3 is TGTGCCAGTAGCACAGGGGGGGACACCGGGGAGCTGTTTTTT. Translating it yields CASSTGGDTGELFF. The full variable domain, completed using reference TRBV19 and TRBJ2-2, is DGGITQSPKYLFRKEGQNVTLSCEQNLNHDAMYWYRQDPGQGLRLIYYSQIVNDFQKGDIAEGYSVSREKKESFPLTVTSAQKNPTAFYLCASSTGGDTGELFFGEGSRLTVL.

The chain combines TRBV24-1 with TRBJ2-1, with 8 bases matching TRBD2. This CDR3 has 15 amino acids. Germline V gene sequence: CDR1 KGHDR, CDR2 SFDVKD. The trim removed 6 bases at V and 5 bases at J, leaving 8 bases unmatched. CDR3 region: CATSPTGTRNNEQFF. The CDR3 nucleotides are TGTGCCACCAGTCCTACCGGGACTAGGAACAATGAGCAGTTCTTC.

The chain combines TRBV19 with TRBJ2-2; TRBD2 matches 10 bases. The CDR3 spans 15 residues. Trimming removed 9 bases from V and 6 bases from J; junction bases left unmatched: 10. Germline CDR1 reads LNHDA; CDR2 reads SQIVND (reference sequence). DNA of the CDR3: TGTGCCAGCCGGAAGAGCGGGAGGGGCGCCGGGGAGCTGTTTTTT. Translated, it gives CASRKSGRGAGELFF.

The J gene is TRBJ2-5, the V gene TRBV11-3; D remains ambiguous. This CDR3 spans 14 amino acids. Trimming removed 2 bases at V and 0 bases at J, with 7 bases between. CDR1 and CDR2 (germline): SGHNT, YENEEA. CDR3 DNA sequence: TGTGCCAGCAGCTTATTCCCCGACCAAGAGACCCAGTACTTC. Residues: CASSLFPDQETQYF.

The gene calls are TRBV6-5 and TRBJ2-3; no clear D. This CDR3 is 12 amino acids long. Trimming took 6 bases from V and 2 from J, leaving 6 bases between them. CDR1 and CDR2 (germline): MNHEY, SVGAGI. The CDR3 DNA follows: TGTGCCAGCAGGTCCTACACAGATACGCAGTATTTT. The encoded protein is CASRSYTDTQYF.

This chain joins TRBV29-1 and TRBJ2-7, with TRBD1 matching over 10 bases. This CDR3 contains 15 residues. The germline V gene encodes CDR1 SQVTM and CDR2 ANQGSEA. The V and J ends lost 6 bases and 1 base, in that order; junction bases with no gene match: 9. This CDR3 is CSVVTGTGVSYEQYF. The CDR3 DNA reads as TGCAGCGTAGTCACCGGGACAGGGGTTTCCTACGAGCAGTACTTC.

CDR3 amino acids: CASSFGSNQPQHF. The CDR3 nucleotides are TGCGCCAGCAGCTTCGGGAGCAATCAGCCCCAGCATTTT. The chain links TRBV5-1 to TRBJ1-5; unclear D gene. Germline loops: CDR1 SGHRS, CDR2 YFSETQ. V dropped 2 bases and J dropped 1 base, with 4 bases sitting between them. This CDR3 contains 13 residues. Variable domain in full (rest from reference TRBV5-1 and TRBJ1-5): KAGVTQTPRYLIKTRGQQVTLSCSPISGHRSVSWYQQTPGQGLQFLFEYFSETQRNKGNFPGRFSGRQFSNSRSEMNVSTLELGDSALYLCASSFGSNQPQHFGDGTRLSIL.

This rearrangement joins TRBV3-1 (or the pseudogene TRBV3-2) to TRBJ2-5; TRBD1 is a possible D gene (6 bases). Germline CDR1 and CDR2: LGHDT and YNNKEL (reference sequence). Trimming shortened V by 4 bases and J by 5 bases, and 17 bases separated the two germline ends. This CDR3 is 15 amino acids long. The CDR3: CASSRLGGPGETQYF. The CDR3, as DNA: TGTGCCAGCAGCCGATTAGGGGGTCCCGGGGAGACCCAGTACTTC.

V gene TRBV6-1 combines with J gene TRBJ2-7; 12 bases map to TRBD2. The CDR3 has 19 amino acids. Germline values: CDR1 MNHNS, CDR2 SASEGT. The ends lost 4 bases at V and 5 bases at J; junction bases unmatched: 18. For the CDR3, the DNA is TGTGCCAGCAGTGTACCCCGGACTAGCGGGAAGCTCCTAATCGACGAGCAGTACTTC. Amino acid sequence: CASSVPRTSGKLLIDEQYF.

Only one count was recorded for this clone. V is TRBV6-6 and J is TRBJ1-5; unclear D gene. V lost 6 bases, J lost 4 bases, and 16 bases lay in between. The CDR3 length is 15 residues. Germline lookup yields CDR1 MNHNY and CDR2 SVGAGI (reference sequence). CDR3 DNA sequence: TGTGCCAGCAGCCAAAGTAGACAAGTTAATCAGCCCCAGCATTTT. Translation gives CASSQSRQVNQPQHF.

The chain is built from TRBV9 and TRBJ2-5; D is undetermined. This CDR3 contains 12 residues. Germline V gene sequence: CDR1 SGDLS, CDR2 YYNGEE. Between the trimmed V and J ends, which lost 2 bases and 3 bases, there was a span of 5 bases. As DNA, the CDR3 is TGTGCCAGCAGCGTTACAGAAGAGACCCAGTACTTC. It yields the protein CASSVTEETQYF.

The gene calls are TRBV5-4 and TRBJ1-1; perhaps TRBD1 as D (5 bases). Trimming took off 0 bases at V and 3 bases at J, with 6 bases between the two ends. This CDR3 has 13 amino acids. The germline V gene encodes CDR1 SGHNT and CDR2 YYREEE (reference sequence). The chain's CDR3 is CASSLAGDTEAFF. CDR3 DNA: TGTGCCAGCAGCTTGGCGGGGGACACTGAAGCTTTCTTT.

The genes are TRBV2 and TRBJ2-6; D is possibly TRBD1 (5 bases). Germline assignment: CDR1 SNHLY and CDR2 FYNNEI. The CDR3 loop spans 17 amino acids. Trimming took 6 bases from V and 0 from J, leaving 15 bases between them. CDR3 sequence reads: CASSNDDSSSGANVLTF. CDR3 bases: TGTGCCAGCAGCAACGACGACAGCAGCTCTGGGGCCAACGTCCTGACTTTC.

The gene calls are TRBV15 and TRBJ1-2, with 8 bases aligning to TRBD1. After removal of 3 bases from V and 5 bases from J, the junction contained 5 bases not matched to a gene. The CDR3 is made up of 14 amino acids. Germline lookup yields CDR1 LNHNV and CDR2 YYDKDF (reference sequence). The CDR3 loop reads CATSSDRGIYGYTF. Here the CDR3 DNA reads TGTGCCACCAGCAGTGACAGGGGAATTTATGGCTACACCTTC. Full variable domain (remainder filled in from reference TRBV15 and TRBJ1-2): DAMVIQNPRYQVTQFGKPVTLSCSQTLNHNVMYWYQQKSSQAPKLLFHYYDKDFNNEADTPDNFQSRRPNTSFCFLDIRSPGLGDTAMYLCATSSDRGIYGYTFGSGTRLTVV.

J is TRBJ2-2 and V is TRBV24-1; 8 bases match TRBD1. The germline V gene encodes CDR1 KGHDR and CDR2 SFDVKD. The CDR3 extends over 16 amino acids. Losses at the gene ends were 4 bases for V and 1 base for J; bases not matched to a gene: 4. This CDR3 is CATSDADRGNTGELFF. The CDR3 DNA sequence: TGTGCCACCAGTGACGCCGACAGGGGGAACACCGGGGAGCTGTTTTTT.

This clone has only a few counts. The chain combines TRBV4-1 with TRBJ2-1; 10 bases line up with TRBD2. V shed 4 bases and J 2 bases; nucleotides not matched to a gene: 5. The CDR3 sequence is 16 residues long. Looked up from germline, CDR1 is MGHRA and CDR2 is YSYEKL. The CDR3 loop is CASSPFSGGPYNEQFF. CDR3 coding DNA: TGCGCCAGCAGCCCATTTAGCGGGGGGCCCTACAATGAGCAGTTCTTC.

This clone showed up just a few times. The chain employs TRBV5-1 and TRBJ1-2; perhaps TRBD1 as D (5 bases). This CDR3 contains 15 residues. V lost 0 bases to trimming and J lost 2 bases, with 11 bases between them. Per the germline V gene, CDR1 is SGHRS and CDR2 is YFSETQ. DNA of the CDR3: TGCGCCAGCAGCTTGGTTGGGGCGCACAACTATGGCTACACCTTC. It is translated as CASSLVGAHNYGYTF. The full variable domain, completed using reference TRBV5-1 and TRBJ1-2, is KAGVTQTPRYLIKTRGQQVTLSCSPISGHRSVSWYQQTPGQGLQFLFEYFSETQRNKGNFPGRFSGRQFSNSRSEMNVSTLELGDSALYLCASSLVGAHNYGYTFGSGTRLTVV.

The J gene is TRBJ2-7, the V gene TRBV2, with D perhaps TRBD2 (5 bases). The CDR3 runs to 13 residues. Per the germline V gene, CDR1 is SNHLY and CDR2 is FYNNEI. The V gene lost 4 bases and the J gene lost 3 bases, with 10 bases spanning the gap. CDR3 loop: CASSAGLGYEQYF. The CDR3 nucleotides are TGTGCCAGCAGTGCGGGGTTGGGCTACGAGCAGTACTTC.

The rearrangement joins TRBV19 to TRBJ1-1; 11 nucleotides match TRBD1. V shed 10 bases and J 3 bases; nucleotides not matched to a gene: 4. Per the germline V gene, CDR1 is LNHDA and CDR2 is SQIVND (reference sequence). The CDR3 runs to 13 residues. The CDR3 loop is CATGQGEYTEAFF. The CDR3 coding sequence is TGTGCCACGGGACAGGGGGAATACACTGAAGCTTTCTTT.

This clone has only one observation. The V call is TRBV19, the J call TRBJ2-5; 9 bases agree with TRBD1. The CDR3 spans 18 residues. Germline loops: CDR1 LNHDA, CDR2 SQIVND (reference sequence). V dropped 3 bases and J dropped 3; count of bases not matched to a gene: 14. The CDR3 loop is CASSMRGTGPAPKETQYF. DNA of the CDR3: TGTGCCAGTAGTATGAGGGGGACAGGGCCAGCTCCAAAAGAGACCCAGTACTTC.

The chain employs TRBV11-1 and TRBJ1-3; the D is unclear. In germline, CDR1 is SGHAT, CDR2 FQDESV (reference sequence). The CDR3 extends over 14 amino acids. Trimming took 3 bases from V and 1 from J, leaving 7 bases between them. The CDR3 DNA reads TGTGCCAGCAGCTTCGAGGCGTCTGGAAACACCATATATTTT. This translates into CASSFEASGNTIYF.